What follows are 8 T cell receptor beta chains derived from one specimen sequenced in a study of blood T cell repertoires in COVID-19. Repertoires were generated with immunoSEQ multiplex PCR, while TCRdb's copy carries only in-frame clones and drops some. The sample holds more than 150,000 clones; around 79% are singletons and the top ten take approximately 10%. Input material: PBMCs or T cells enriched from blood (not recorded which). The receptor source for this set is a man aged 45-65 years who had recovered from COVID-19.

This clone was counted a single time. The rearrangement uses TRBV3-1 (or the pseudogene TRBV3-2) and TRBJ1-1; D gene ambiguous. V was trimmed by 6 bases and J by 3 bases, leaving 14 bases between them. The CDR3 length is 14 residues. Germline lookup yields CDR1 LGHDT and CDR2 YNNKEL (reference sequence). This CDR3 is CASRVAGRYTEAFF. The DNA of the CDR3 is TGTGCCAGCAGGGTCGCAGGCAGATACACTGAAGCTTTCTTT.

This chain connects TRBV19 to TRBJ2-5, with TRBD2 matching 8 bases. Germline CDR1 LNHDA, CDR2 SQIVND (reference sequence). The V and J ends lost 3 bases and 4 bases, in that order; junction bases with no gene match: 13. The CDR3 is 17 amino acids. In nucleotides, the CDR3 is TGTGCCAGTAGTATGTATGCGGGGGGTGGTCGCTTAGAGACCCAGTACTTC. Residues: CASSMYAGGGRLETQYF.

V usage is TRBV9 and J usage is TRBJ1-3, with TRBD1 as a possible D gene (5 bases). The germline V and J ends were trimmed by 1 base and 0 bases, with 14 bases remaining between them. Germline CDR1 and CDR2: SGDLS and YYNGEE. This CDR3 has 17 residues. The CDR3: CASSVTQGSISGNTIYF. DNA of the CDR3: TGTGCCAGCAGCGTAACCCAGGGCAGCATCTCTGGAAACACCATATATTTT.

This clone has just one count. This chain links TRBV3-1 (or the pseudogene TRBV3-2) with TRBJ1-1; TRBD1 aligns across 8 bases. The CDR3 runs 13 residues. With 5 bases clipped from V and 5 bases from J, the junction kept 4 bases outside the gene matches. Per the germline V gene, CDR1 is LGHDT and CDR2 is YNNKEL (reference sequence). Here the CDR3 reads CASSFDRGTEAFF. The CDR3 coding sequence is TGTGCCAGCAGCTTTGACAGGGGAACTGAAGCTTTCTTT.

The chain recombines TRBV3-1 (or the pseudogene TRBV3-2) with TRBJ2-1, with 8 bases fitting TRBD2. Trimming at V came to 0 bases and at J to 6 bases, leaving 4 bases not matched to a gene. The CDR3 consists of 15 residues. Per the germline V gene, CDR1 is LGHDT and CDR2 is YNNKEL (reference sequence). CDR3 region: CASSQERLAGNEQFF. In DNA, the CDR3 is TGTGCCAGCAGCCAAGAGCGGCTAGCGGGCAATGAGCAGTTCTTC.

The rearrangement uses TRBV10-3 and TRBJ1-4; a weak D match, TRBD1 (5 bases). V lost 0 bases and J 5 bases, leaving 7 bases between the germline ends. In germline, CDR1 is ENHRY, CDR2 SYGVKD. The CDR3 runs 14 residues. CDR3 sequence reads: CAISESGLNEKLFF. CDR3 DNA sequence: TGTGCCATCAGTGAGTCGGGACTGAATGAAAAACTGTTTTTT.

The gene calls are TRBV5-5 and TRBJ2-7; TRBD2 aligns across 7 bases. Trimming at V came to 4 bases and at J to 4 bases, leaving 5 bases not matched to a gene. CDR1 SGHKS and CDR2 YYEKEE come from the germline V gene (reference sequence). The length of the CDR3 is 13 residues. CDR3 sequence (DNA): TGTGCCAGCAGCCTCGGGGGGAAATACGAGCAGTACTTC. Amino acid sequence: CASSLGGKYEQYF.

The CDR3 DNA sequence: TGTGCCAGCAGCCTGACAGGGTGGTCCTACGAGCAGTACTTC. Translation: CASSLTGWSYEQYF. V usage is TRBV9 and J usage is TRBJ2-7, with TRBD1 identical over 7 bases. In germline, CDR1 is SGDLS, CDR2 YYNGEE. CDR3 length: 14 amino acids. J was trimmed by 1 base and V by 4 bases; bases with no gene match: 5.